This TCR beta chain was sequenced for a study of cytomegalovirus exposure and HLA in healthy donors. The study's findings and limits: CMV antigen specificity of a few CMV-associated chains was confirmed in vitro. It was taken for granted in presence/absence analyses that sequencing depth across donors was roughly uniform. Per published accounts, TCR beta sequences correctly predicted the HLA-A and HLA-B alleles of most subjects.

This clone was observed a few times. What it recognizes is unknown. A multiplex PCR was run with 60 Vbeta primers and 13 Jbeta primers. This table comes from immunoSEQ multiplex PCR, and its TCRdb copy is limited to in-frame clones, with some not included. Among about 180,000 clones listed, 60% to 85% were seen once. The specimen sequenced was PBMCs. The sequence came from a man aged 40-50 years in good health and CMV-seronegative.

The CDR3 DNA is TGCAGCGCCCGACTGAACATGAACACTGAAGCTTTCTTT. Amino acid sequence: CSARLNMNTEAFF. This chain links TRBV29-1 with TRBJ1-1; no clear D. Deletions cut 7 bases from V and 0 bases from J, with 12 bases between. Germline lookup yields CDR1 SQVTM and CDR2 ANQGSEA. The CDR3 has 13 amino acids. The whole variable domain, remainder taken from reference TRBV29-1 and TRBJ1-1, is SAVISQKPSRDICQRGTSLTIQCQVDSQVTMMFWYRQQPGQSLTLIATANQGSEATYESGFVIDKFPISRPNLTFSTLTVSNMSPEDSSIYLCSARLNMNTEAFFGQGTRLTVV.